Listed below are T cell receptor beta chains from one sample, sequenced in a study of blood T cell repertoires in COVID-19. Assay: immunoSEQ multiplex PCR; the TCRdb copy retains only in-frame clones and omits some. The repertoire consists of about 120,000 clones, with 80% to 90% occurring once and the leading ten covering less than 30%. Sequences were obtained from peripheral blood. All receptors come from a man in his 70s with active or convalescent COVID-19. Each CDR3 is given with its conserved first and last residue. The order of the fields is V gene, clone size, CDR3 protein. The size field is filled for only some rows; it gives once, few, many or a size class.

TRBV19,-,CASSSRYKGYLYEQYF
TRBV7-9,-,CALQRGGSDTGELFF
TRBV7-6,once,CASSPGTGDTEAFF
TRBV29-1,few,CSVVGGGNQPQHF
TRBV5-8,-,CASTPAPARGYYGYTF
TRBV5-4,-,CASSWGQGQYEQYF
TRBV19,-,CASTTPGSWDQPQHF
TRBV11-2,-,CASSPRSQGAESNEKLFF
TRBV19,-,CASSPVGGPVEQYF
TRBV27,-,CASRAGGLSGANVLTF
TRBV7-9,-,CASSLATYEQYF
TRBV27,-,CASSPRSPNQPQHF
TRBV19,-,CASSPRQGVGYTF
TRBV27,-,CASSLSDNSPLHF
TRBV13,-,CASSLPVGGREREQYF
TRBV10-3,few,CAISPQGNYGYTF
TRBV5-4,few,CASSFGTGASTPYEQYF
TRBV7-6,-,CASSLTSGGSYEQYF
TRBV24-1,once,CATSDPNQPQHF
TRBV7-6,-,CASSLLSGQVDTDTQYF
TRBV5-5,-,CASSFGGPGANVLTF
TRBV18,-,CASSPPMGGRNQPQHF
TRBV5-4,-,CASSEVSWGRGGETQYF
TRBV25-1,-,CASSEYRDRFSPLHF
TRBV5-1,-,CASSSQESTGPTGELFF
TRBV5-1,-,CASSPPLTRTTDTQYF
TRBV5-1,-,CASSLEGGGRNQPQHF
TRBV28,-,CASGRGSRRDTQYF
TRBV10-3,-,CAISEQGYGYTF
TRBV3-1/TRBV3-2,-,CASSRGPDEQFF
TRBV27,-,CASSLLSSSGANVLTF
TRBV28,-,CASSPAGAGGQDEQFF
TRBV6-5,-,CASSYPRQGSYEQYF
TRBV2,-,CASSGLLNPDTQYF
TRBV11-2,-,CASSLAPLASPYNEQFF
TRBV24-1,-,CATSDPTEEVGYGYTF
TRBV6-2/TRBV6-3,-,CASSYSTDSKQFF
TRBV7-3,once,CASTQGGSTGELFF
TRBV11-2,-,CASSLLAAESIQYF
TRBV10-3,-,CAIRRGQAMNTEAFF
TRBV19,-,CASSEGGGGETQYF
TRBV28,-,CASSLWQGVTNYGYTF
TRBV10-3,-,CAISPSTGSQPQHF
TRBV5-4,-,CASSPGGWTQYF
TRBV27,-,CASRKPTGEQYF
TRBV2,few,CASSALADLYNEQFF